Following are 2 T cell receptor beta chains from one sample sequenced in a study of OX40 agonist ivuxolimab in advanced cancers. The repertoire was sequenced with immunoSEQ multiplex PCR; TCRdb's copy has only in-frame clones and lacks some. Of some 99,000 clones listed, around 88% are singletons. The material sequenced was CD4+ or CD8+ T cells sorted from blood, taken in a trial of the OX40 agonist ivuxolimab. The receptors shown here come from an adult with an advanced solid tumor such as melanoma, head and neck, liver or kidney cancer.

The rearrangement joins TRBV28 to TRBJ1-4; the D gene is possibly TRBD1 (5 bases). CDR1 is MDHEN, CDR2 SYDVKM, per germline. The CDR3 consists of 15 residues. V lost 7 bases, J lost 4 bases, and 16 bases lay in between. The CDR3, as DNA: TGTGCCAGCAATTCCCCGGGGGGGGTTAATGAAAAACTGTTTTTT. Residues: CASNSPGGVNEKLFF.

The chain combines TRBV19 with TRBJ1-5, with D tentatively TRBD1 (5 bases). Germline V CDR1 and CDR2: LNHDA, SQIVND (reference sequence). This CDR3 has 19 residues. V was pared by 5 bases and J by 7 bases, with 30 bases between. CDR3 loop: CASSALGLRPDISRQPQHF. CDR3 in DNA: TGTGCCAGTAGTGCCTTGGGCCTTCGGCCGGACATTTCCAGGCAGCCCCAGCATTTT.